The clone carrying this T cell receptor beta chain was observed many times. This specimen belongs to a study of sequential checkpoint blockade in melanoma. Study-level background: After both sequences, patients received maintenance nivolumab. DNA from about a hundred pretreatment tumor samples underwent TCRβ immunosequencing.

V was cut by 5 bases and J by 7 bases, with 23 bases left in between. This CDR3 spans 16 amino acids. Per germline, CDR1 SGHNT and CDR2 YENEEA. Only in-frame clones appear in the TCRdb table, and some are missing; sequencing was by immunoSEQ multiplex PCR. This table holds about 3,400 clones, about 21% found once. The treatment is: randomized to nivolumab then ipilimumab (arm A) or the reverse (arm B). No patient had prior DNA-damaging chemotherapy. This sequence joins TRBV11-3 and TRBJ1-2; D might be TRBD1 (6 bases). The clonotype originates from a human donor with melanoma. Sequenced here: tumor tissue (inferred from file names), sampled from a patient given nivolumab and ipilimumab in sequence. CDR3 protein: CASSPRLDSRSGGYTF. CDR3 DNA sequence: TGTGCCAGCAGCCCTCGTTTGGACAGCCGATCGGGTGGCTACACCTTC.